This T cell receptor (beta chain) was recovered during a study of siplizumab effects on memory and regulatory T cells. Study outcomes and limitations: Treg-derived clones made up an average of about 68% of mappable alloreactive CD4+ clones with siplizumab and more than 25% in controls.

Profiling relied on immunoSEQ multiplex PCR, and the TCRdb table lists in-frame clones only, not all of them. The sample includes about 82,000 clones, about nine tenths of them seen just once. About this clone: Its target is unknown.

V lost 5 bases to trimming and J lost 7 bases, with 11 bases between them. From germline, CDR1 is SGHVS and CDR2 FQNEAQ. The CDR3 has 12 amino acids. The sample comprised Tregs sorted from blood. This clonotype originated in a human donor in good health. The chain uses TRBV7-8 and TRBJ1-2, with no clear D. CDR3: CASSLTLIGYTF. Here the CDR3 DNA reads TGTGCCAGCAGCCTGACCCTCATTGGCTACACCTTC. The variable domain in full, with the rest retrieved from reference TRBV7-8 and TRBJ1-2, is GAGVSQSPRYKVAKRGQDVALRCDPISGHVSLFWYQQALGQGPEFLTYFQNEAQLDKSGLPSDRFFAERPEGSVSTLKIQRTQQEDSAVYLCASSLTLIGYTFGSGTRLTVV.